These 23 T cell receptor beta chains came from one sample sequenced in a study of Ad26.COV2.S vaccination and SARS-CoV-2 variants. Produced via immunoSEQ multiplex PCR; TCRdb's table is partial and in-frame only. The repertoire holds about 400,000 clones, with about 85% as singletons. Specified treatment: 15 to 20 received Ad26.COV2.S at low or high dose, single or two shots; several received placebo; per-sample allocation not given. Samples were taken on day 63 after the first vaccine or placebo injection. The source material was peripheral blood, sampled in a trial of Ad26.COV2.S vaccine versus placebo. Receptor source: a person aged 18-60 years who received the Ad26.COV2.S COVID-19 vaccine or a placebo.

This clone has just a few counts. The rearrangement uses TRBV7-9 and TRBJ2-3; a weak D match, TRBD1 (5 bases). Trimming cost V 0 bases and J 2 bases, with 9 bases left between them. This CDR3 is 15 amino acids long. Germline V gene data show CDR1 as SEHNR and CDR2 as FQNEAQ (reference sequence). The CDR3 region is CASSLAGLTTDTQYF. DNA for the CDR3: TGTGCCAGCAGCTTAGCGGGGCTTACCACAGATACGCAGTATTTT. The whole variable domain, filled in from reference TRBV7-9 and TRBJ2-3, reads DTGVSQNPRHKITKRGQNVTFRCDPISEHNRLYWYRQTLGQGPEFLTYFQNEAQLEKSRLLSDRFSAERPKGSFSTLEIQRTEQGDSAMYLCASSLAGLTTDTQYFGPGTRLTVL.

CDR3 nucleotide sequence: TGCAGCGTAGGTAGGACAGGTAGCTACAATGAGCAGTTCTTC. Its translation is CSVGRTGSYNEQFF. The J gene is TRBJ2-1, the V gene TRBV29-1, with TRBD1 matching over 7 bases. With V trimmed by 6 bases and J by 3 bases, 8 bases remained unmatched. CDR1 is SQVTM, CDR2 ANQGSEA, per germline. The CDR3 consists of 14 residues.

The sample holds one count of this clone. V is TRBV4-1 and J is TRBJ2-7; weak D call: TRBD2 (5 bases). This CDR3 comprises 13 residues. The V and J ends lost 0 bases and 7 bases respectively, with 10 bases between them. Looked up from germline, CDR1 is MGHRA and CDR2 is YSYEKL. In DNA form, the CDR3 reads TGCGCCAGCAGCCAAGAACGGGGTTGGGAGCAGTACTTC. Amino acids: CASSQERGWEQYF.

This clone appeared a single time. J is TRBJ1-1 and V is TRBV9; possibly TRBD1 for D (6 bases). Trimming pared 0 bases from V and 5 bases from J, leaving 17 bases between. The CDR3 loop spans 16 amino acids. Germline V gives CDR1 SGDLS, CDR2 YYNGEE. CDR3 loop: CASSVDPYREGTEAFF. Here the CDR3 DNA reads TGTGCCAGCAGCGTAGACCCCTACAGGGAAGGGACTGAAGCTTTCTTT.

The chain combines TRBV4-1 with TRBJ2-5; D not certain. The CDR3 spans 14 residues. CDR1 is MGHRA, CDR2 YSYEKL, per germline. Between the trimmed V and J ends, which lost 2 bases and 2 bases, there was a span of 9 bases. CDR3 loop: CASSQRTAQETQYF. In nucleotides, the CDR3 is TGCGCCAGCAGCCAAAGGACGGCTCAAGAGACCCAGTACTTC.

The CDR3 DNA sequence: TGTGCCATAGGACAGGGCTACGAGCAGTACTTC. This codes for CAIGQGYEQYF. The V gene is TRBV6-5, the J gene TRBJ2-7; TRBD1 aligns across 8 bases. Germline assignment: CDR1 MNHEY and CDR2 SVGAGI. The trim removed 10 bases at V and 3 bases at J, leaving 2 bases unmatched. This CDR3 spans 11 amino acids.

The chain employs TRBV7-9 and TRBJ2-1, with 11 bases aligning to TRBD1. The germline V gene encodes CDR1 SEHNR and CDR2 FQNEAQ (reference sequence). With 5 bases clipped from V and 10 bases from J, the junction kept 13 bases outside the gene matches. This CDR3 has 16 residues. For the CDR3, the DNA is TGTGCCAGCAGCCTCCTTCCAGGACAGGGGGCGGACGAGCAGTTCTTC. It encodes CASSLLPGQGADEQFF.

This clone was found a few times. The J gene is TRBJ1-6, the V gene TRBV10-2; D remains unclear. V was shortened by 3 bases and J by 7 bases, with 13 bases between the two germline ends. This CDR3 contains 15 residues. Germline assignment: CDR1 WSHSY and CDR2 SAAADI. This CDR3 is CASSDREGWNSPLHF. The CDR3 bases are TGCGCCAGCAGTGACCGGGAGGGCTGGAATTCACCCCTCCACTTT.

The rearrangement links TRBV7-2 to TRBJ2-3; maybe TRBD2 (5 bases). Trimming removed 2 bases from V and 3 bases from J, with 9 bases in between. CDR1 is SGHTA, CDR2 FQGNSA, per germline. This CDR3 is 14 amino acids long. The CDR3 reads CASSLSGGTDTQYF. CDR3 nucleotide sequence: TGTGCCAGCAGCTTATCAGGAGGAACAGATACGCAGTATTTT.

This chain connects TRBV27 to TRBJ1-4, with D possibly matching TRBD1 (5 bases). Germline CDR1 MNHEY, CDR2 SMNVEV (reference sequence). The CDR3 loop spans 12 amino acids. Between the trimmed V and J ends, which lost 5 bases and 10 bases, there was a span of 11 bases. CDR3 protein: CASSPWDGKLFF. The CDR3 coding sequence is TGTGCCAGCAGTCCCTGGGACGGAAAACTGTTTTTT. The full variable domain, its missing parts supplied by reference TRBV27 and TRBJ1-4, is EAQVTQNPRYLITVTGKKLTVTCSQNMNHEYMSWYRQDPGLGLRQIYYSMNVEVTDKGDVPEGYKVSRKEKRNFPLILESPSPNQTSLYFCASSPWDGKLFFGSGTQLSVL.

CDR3 nucleotides: TGTGCCTGGAGTAGGGACAGGGAAGAGACCCAGTACTTC. It encodes CAWSRDREETQYF. The rearrangement joins TRBV30 to TRBJ2-5, with 9 bases fitting TRBD1. CDR3 size: 13 residues. After removal of 2 bases from V and 3 bases from J, the junction contained 1 base not matched to a gene. The germline V gene has CDR1 GTSNPN and CDR2 SVGIG (reference sequence).

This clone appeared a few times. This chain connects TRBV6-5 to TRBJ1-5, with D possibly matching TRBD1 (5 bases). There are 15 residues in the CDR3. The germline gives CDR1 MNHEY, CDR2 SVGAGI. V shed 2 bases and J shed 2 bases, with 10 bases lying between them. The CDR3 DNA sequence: TGTGCCAGCAGTTACGGGGACCCCGGCAATCAGCCCCAGCATTTT. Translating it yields CASSYGDPGNQPQHF.

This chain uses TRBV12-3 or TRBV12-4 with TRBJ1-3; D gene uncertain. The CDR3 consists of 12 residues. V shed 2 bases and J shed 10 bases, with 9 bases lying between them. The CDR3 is CASSLIRGTIYF. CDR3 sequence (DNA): TGTGCCAGCAGTTTAATCCGTGGGACCATATATTTT.

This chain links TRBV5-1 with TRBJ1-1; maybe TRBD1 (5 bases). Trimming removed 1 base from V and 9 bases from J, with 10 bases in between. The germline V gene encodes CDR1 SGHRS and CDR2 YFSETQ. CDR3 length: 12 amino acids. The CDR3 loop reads CASSLLEGKAFF. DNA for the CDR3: TGCGCCAGCAGCTTGTTGGAGGGGAAAGCTTTCTTT.

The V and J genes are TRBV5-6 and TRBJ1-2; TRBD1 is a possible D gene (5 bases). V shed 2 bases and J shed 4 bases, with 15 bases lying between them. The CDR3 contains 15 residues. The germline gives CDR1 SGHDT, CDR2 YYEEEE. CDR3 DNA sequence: TGTGCCAGCAGCTTAGGGACCACGAAGGTCTATGGCTACACCTTC. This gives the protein CASSLGTTKVYGYTF.

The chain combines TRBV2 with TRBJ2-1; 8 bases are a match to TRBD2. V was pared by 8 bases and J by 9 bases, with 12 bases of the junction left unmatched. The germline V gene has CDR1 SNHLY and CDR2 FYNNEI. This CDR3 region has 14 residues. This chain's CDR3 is CASCGTRRVGEQFF. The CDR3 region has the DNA TGTGCCAGCTGTGGGACTAGACGGGTGGGTGAGCAGTTCTTC.

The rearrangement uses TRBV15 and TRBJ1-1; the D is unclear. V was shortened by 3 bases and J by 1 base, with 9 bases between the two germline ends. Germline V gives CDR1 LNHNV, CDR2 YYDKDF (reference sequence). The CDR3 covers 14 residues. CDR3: CATSRSKTNTEAFF. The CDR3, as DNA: TGTGCCACCAGCAGGTCTAAGACGAACACTGAAGCTTTCTTT. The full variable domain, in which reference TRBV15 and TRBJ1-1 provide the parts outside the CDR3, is DAMVIQNPRYQVTQFGKPVTLSCSQTLNHNVMYWYQQKSSQAPKLLFHYYDKDFNNEADTPDNFQSRRPNTSFCFLDIRSPGLGDTAMYLCATSRSKTNTEAFFGQGTRLTVV.

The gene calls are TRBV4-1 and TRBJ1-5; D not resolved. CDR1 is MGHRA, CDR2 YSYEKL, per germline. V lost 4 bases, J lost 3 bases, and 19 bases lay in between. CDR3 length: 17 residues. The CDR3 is CASSPGLLPVLNQPQHF. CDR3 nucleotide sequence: TGCGCCAGCAGCCCCGGTCTGCTCCCGGTCCTCAATCAGCCCCAGCATTTT.

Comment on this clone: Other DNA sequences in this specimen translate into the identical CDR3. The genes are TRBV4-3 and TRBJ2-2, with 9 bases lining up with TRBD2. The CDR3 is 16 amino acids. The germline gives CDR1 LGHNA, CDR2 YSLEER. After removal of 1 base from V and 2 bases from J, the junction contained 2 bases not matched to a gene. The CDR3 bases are TGCGCCAGCAGCCAAGCAGCGGGGGGAAACACCGGGGAGCTGTTTTTT. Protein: CASSQAAGGNTGELFF.

The CDR3 protein is CTGAGARGEQYF. The CDR3 nucleotides are TGCACCGGGGCAGGGGCGAGAGGCGAGCAGTACTTC. The rearrangement links TRBV29-1 to TRBJ2-7; D is possibly TRBD1 (6 bases). Germline loops: CDR1 SQVTM, CDR2 ANQGSEA. This CDR3 comprises 12 residues.

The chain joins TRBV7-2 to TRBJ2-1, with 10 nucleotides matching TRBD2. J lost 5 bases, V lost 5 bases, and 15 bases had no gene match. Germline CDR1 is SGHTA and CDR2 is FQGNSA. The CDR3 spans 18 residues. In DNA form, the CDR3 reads TGTGCCAGCAGCCCCAGCGGGGGGGCCATCATTCGCCACAATGAGCAGTTCTTC. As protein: CASSPSGGAIIRHNEQFF.

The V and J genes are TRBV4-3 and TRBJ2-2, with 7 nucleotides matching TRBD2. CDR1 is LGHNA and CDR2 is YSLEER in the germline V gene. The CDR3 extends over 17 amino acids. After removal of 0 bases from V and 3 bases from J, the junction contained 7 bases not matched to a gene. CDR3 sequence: CASSQDEEAGHTGELFF. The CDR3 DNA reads TGCGCCAGCAGCCAAGATGAGGAAGCGGGGCACACCGGGGAGCTGTTTTTT.

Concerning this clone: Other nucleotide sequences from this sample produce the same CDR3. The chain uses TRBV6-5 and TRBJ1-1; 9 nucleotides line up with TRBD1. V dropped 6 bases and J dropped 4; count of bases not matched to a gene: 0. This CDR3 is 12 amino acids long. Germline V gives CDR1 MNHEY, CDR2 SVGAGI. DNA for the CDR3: TGTGCCAGCAGGACAGGGGGCACTGAAGCTTTCTTT. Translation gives CASRTGGTEAFF.